This T cell receptor (beta chain) was recovered during a study of beta chain features in type 1 diabetes. What was sequenced were expressed TCRB transcripts, since all of the isolated RNA had been reverse transcribed. Here immunoSEQ multiplex PCR was the method, and the copy in TCRdb shows in-frame clones only, minus some. The sample has hundreds of thousands of clones; about 30% are singletons. CDR1 and CDR2 (germline): GTSNPN, SVGIG (reference sequence). The ends were cut back, 5 bases at V and 0 bases at J, with 13 bases in the middle. There are 14 residues in the CDR3. The sample taken for sequencing was naive CD4+ T cells from blood. This clonotype originated in a man aged 18-30 years in good health. The chain employs TRBV30 and TRBJ1-2; D is possibly TRBD1 (5 bases). The CDR3 here is CAWGTFSPNYGYTF. Written as DNA, the CDR3 is TGTGCCTGGGGGACTTTTTCGCCTAACTATGGCTACACCTTC.